This TCR beta chain is from a study of blood T cell repertoires in COVID-19. The CDR3 consists of 12 residues. V lost 4 bases to trimming and J lost 14 bases; unmatched junction nucleotides: 6. Germline values: CDR1 SGHNT, CDR2 YYREEE (reference sequence). Measured with immunoSEQ multiplex PCR; TCRdb has only the in-frame clones, and not every one. In the table there are hundreds of thousands of clones, approximately 86% of which are singletons. The origin of this receptor is a woman between 50 and 59 years old who had recovered from COVID-19. The chain joins TRBV5-4 to TRBJ2-1; TRBD2 matches 10 bases. Sequenced: PBMCs or T cells enriched from blood (not recorded which). This CDR3 is CASSAPGTSEFF. The CDR3 nucleotides are TGTGCCAGCAGCGCCCCCGGGACTAGCGAGTTCTTC.